This T cell receptor (beta chain) came from a study of T cells in Graves' hyperthyroidism and ophthalmopathy. At the level of the study: Pretreatment peripheral blood was obtained at initial diagnosis. Study-level results: Blood also carried most thyroid clonotypes expanded above 0.001.

Uncontrolled infection, other autoimmune disease, pregnancy and lactation each barred patients from inclusion. Comments on this clonotype: Its antigen is undetermined.

Trimming pared 10 bases from V and 5 bases from J, leaving 10 bases between. Germline-derived CDR1 and CDR2 are SNHLY and FYNNEI. The CDR3 loop spans 11 amino acids. Amplification yielded TCR beta CDR3 regions, with RNA transcripts as the source. HTBI primers drove first-round RT-PCR of the TCR CDR3. TCRdb recomputed calls from the multiplex PCR reads with MiXCR, one row per CDR3 protein. Among hundreds of thousands of distinct CDR3 sequences listed, about 14% were seen once. The receptor was isolated from a man between 45 and 60 years old with Graves' ophthalmopathy. Material: blood. The chain has TRBV2 and TRBJ2-3; D might be TRBD1 (6 bases). Written as DNA, the CDR3 is TGTGCCACCAGGGGAATAGATACGCAGTATTTT. Protein sequence: CATRGIDTQYF.